This T cell receptor (beta chain) emerged from a study of blood T cells in healthy people across ages. Alongside a J-beta primer mix, a sample-barcoded 5' primer served in a second PCR lasting about 7 to 11 cycles. TCRdb re-analysed the 5' RACE reads in MiXCR, keeping a single row per CDR3 protein. The repertoire has 1,300,000 or so distinct CDR3 sequences, almost 60% of them found once; the top ten carry 6.7%. This clonotype appeared a few times. Germline V gives CDR1 SQVTM, CDR2 ANQGSEA. Trimming cost V 1 base and J 0 bases, with 12 bases left between them. The CDR3 length is 15 residues. The receptor was isolated from a man aged 18 to 30 in good health. The rearrangement uses TRBV29-1 and TRBJ1-2; TRBD1 might be the D (6 bases). Sequencing was carried out using blood. Written as DNA, the CDR3 is TGCAGCGTTGAAGCCAAAGGGGGGCCTAACTATGGCTACACCTTC. Amino acid sequence: CSVEAKGGPNYGYTF.